This T cell receptor beta chain was sequenced during a study of cytotoxic CD8 clonotypes in ibrutinib-treated CLL (dated by TCRdb to 2020 to 2023). In terms of the full investigation: In this cohort, 15 patients were treatment-naive and more than 9 were relapsed/refractory, while under 18 had unmutated IGHV. An average of 255,043 productive templates and some 99,000 productive rearrangements was obtained per sample. Cryopreserved peripheral blood mononuclear cells were obtained before treatment, at response, and at either sustained remission or disease progression. The response samples were drawn at a median of roughly eleven months into treatment, with a range of about 6 to 36 months. Partial responses were observed in 24 patients and complete responses in 2; after a median follow-up of 68 months, remission was maintained in 14 patients and progression was observed in around twelve. Longitudinal samples were available for about 30% of the roughly 86 trial participants.

Summary of the overall study and its limitations: Public clonotypes were found to be uncommon and were observed to contract or remain stable during treatment; the increase in clonality was shown to reflect expansion of private clonotypes at ibrutinib response. At baseline, clonality was higher than in age-matched healthy donors and showed a strong correlation with circulating CD8+ T-cell counts. Clonality rose at ibrutinib response, remained stable during sustained remission, and dropped back toward baseline at progression. Sustained-remission and progressing patients did not have matched sampling times, and lymph node repertoires were not examined.

Turning to this clone: Its antigen target is currently unknown. Per-base qualities were not stored, and no clone one base away is much larger.

The CDR3 has 17 amino acids, counting the end cysteine and phenylalanine. The retained sequence is limited to the CDR3, 51 bases, with the frame set at the first base. For TCR beta library preparation, about 2.2 micrograms of genomic DNA were extracted from the cryopreserved PBMCs. High-throughput TCR beta sequencing was performed on longitudinal blood samples from CLL patients receiving ibrutinib monotherapy. The patients took part in an open-label, single-center phase 2 trial of ibrutinib monotherapy. Each clonotype received, on average, around 10x coverage in deep resolution sequencing performed on a MiSeq, where the target depth lay between 1 in 1 million and 1 in 200,000 T cells. The immunoSEQ hsTCRB Kit was used to generate TCR beta libraries. From the authors' description of their analysis: Data were analyzed with ImmunoSEQ Data Assistant and ImmunoSEQ Analyzer, with V, D and J genes assigned per IMGT definitions. Clonality, which ranges from 0 to 1, was calculated as one minus the normalized Shannon entropy of productive rearrangement frequencies. Only overrepresented clonotypes making up at least 0.05% of the repertoire of each patient were included in the public clonotype analysis. Some 14 age-matched healthy donor repertoires from immuneACCESS served as clonality controls. TCRdb's version of the immuneACCESS table is confined to in-frame rearrangements and falls short of the full clone set. An unresolved V gene accounts for under half of the shortfall where checked; the remainder is of unknown origin. V, J and clone size derive from that table, while D and trimming were established from the DNA sequence. The sample contains some 300,000 clones, about 80% of them found a single time. The ten largest clones add up to 5.5% to 8% of the sample.

The sequence came from a human donor with chronic lymphocytic leukemia. The chain uses TRBV21-1 and TRBJ2-1; the table assigns TRBD2, which was not confirmed against the DNA. TRBV21-1 is termed a pseudogene. Sample: PBMCs, taken before ibrutinib treatment. The sequenced DNA is TGTGCCAGCAGCATATGTACCGGGACTAGTTATTACAATGAGCAGTTCTTC. This is translated as CASSICTGTSYYNEQFF.